The count of the clone carrying this T cell receptor beta chain is one. Each sorted subset replicate got 200 ng genomic DNA, approximately 27,000 genomes. Profiling relied on immunoSEQ multiplex PCR, and the TCRdb table lists in-frame clones only, not all of them. The data hold about 1 million clones, with 65% to 75% observed a single time. All the donors were Caucasian adults who lived in Nashville, Tennessee. Memory CD4+ cells were the fraction left after CD45RA+ naive selection. V lost 6 bases to trimming and J lost 8 bases, with 14 bases between them. This CDR3 contains 13 residues. The germline V gene encodes CDR1 LNHDA and CDR2 SQIVND (reference sequence). These data come from a study of shared clonotypes between healthy human individuals.

The specimen sequenced was memory CD4+ T cells sorted from blood. The subset was: CD45RA-negative fraction. This sequence was found in a young man in good health. The chain combines TRBV19 with TRBJ2-1; maybe TRBD2 (6 bases). The CDR3 region is CASSRGWRDEQFF. DNA for the CDR3: TGTGCCAGTAGCCGGGGGTGGCGTGATGAGCAGTTCTTC.